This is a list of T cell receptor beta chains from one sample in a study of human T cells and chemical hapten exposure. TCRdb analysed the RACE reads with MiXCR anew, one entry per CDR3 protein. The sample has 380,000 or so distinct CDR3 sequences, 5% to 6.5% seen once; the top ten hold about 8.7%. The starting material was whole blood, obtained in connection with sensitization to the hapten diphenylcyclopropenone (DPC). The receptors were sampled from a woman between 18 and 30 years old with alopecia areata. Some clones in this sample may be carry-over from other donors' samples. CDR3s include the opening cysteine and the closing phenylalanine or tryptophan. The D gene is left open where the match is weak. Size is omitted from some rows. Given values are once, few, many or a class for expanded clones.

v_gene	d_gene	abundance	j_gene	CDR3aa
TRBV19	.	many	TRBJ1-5	CASSIYGPMGYNQPQHF
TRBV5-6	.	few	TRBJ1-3	CASSRQQGRSGNTIYF
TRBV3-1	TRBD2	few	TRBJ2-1	CASSQGAGVSREQFF
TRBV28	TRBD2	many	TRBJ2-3	CASSSPRGGSRDTQYF
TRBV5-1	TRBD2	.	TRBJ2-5	CASSPRGAGEETQYF
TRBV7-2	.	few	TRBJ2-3	CASSSLVGHSNTQYF
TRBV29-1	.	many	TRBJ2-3	CSGGMQSTDTQYF
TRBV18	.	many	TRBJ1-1	CASSPILDTDPAFF
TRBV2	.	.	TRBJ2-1	CASSDFSAGALDNEQFF
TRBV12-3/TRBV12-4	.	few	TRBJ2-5	CASSFLAARAETQYF
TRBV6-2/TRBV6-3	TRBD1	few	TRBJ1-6	CASRDVGGYSPLHF
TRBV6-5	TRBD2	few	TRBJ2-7	CASSYGDPTSGGWEQYF
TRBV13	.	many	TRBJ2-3	CASSLGGWLADTQYF
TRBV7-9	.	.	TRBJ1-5	CASSSGGSVSNQPQHF